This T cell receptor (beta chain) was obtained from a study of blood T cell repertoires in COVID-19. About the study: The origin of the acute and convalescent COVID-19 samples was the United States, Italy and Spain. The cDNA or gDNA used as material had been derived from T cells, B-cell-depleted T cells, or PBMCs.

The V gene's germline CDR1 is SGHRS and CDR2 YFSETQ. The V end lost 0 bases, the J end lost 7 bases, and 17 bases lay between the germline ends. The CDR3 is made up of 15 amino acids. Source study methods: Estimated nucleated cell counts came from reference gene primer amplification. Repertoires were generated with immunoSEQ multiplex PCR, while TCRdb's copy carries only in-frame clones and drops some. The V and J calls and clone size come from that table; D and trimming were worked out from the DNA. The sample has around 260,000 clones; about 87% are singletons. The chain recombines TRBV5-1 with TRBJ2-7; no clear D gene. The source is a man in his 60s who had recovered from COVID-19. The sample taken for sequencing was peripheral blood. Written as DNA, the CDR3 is TGCGCCAGCAGCTTGGCCTCTAGTCCGAGTGGGGAGCAGTACTTC. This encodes CASSLASSPSGEQYF.